The rows below give T cell receptor beta chains drawn from one sample of a study of cytomegalovirus exposure and HLA in healthy donors. Using immunoSEQ multiplex PCR, the repertoire was profiled, and TCRdb retains in-frame clones only, with some absent. The sample gives fewer than 250,000 clones, over 80% of which show up once; 0.71% is in the top ten. The sample taken for sequencing was PBMCs. The receptors shown here come from a boy between 2 and 10 years old in good health and CMV-seronegative. Each CDR3 is given without its conserved first and last residue. The order of the fields is clone size, V gene, CDR3 protein. Rows may omit the clone size; those that give it use once, few, many or a size class.

many TRBV6-6 ASSGTSYEQY
NA TRBV30 AWGGGFGNTIY
NA TRBV19 ASRGVNGEQY
few TRBV5-1 ASSLGGGDTEAF
NA TRBV6-5 ASSEAPYTEAF
NA TRBV11-2 ASSPSGRGQHTEAF
NA TRBV6-6 ASTKGTGGYEQY
once TRBV6-1 ASSEAAGVGNTIY
NA TRBV7-2 ASSTYPEVNEQY
once TRBV6-6 ASSPGLYNEQF
NA TRBV5-6 ASSLAGSGYEQY
few TRBV5-6 ASRGDSNQPQH
NA TRBV6-5 ASSYTNRGETQY
NA TRBV5-6 ASSSGTGQDYGYT
NA TRBV2 ASSEWQEETQY
few TRBV4-1 ASSLHPLPGASNQPQH
NA TRBV28 ASSPGQGGAYGQY
NA TRBV11-3 ASSLGGDMNTEAF
NA TRBV5-1 ASSLAAWTSGNADTQY
NA TRBV10-3 AISEVDRGYEQY
NA TRBV29-1 SVEVRGRQGSTDTQY
few TRBV5-3 ARSLPEKIPAGELF
NA TRBV5-1 ASSLVEGRGDGYT
few TRBV28 ASSFEDLNLANTEAF
once TRBV12-1 ASSFVYQAPRKDGYT
few TRBV10-1 ASSSTGTEQY
NA TRBV13 ASSYTPTSGLSYNEQF
NA TRBV2 ASSEGTGVLDTQY
NA TRBV27 ASREQGWANTEAF
NA TRBV19 ASREGLAGGTLSYNEQF